This T cell receptor (beta chain) was sequenced for a study of T cell responses to AZD1222 COVID-19 vaccine. Here immunoSEQ multiplex PCR was the method, and the copy in TCRdb shows in-frame clones only, minus some. The sample carries about 160,000 clones, more than 90% recorded once. The CDR3 is 15 residues long. J gave up 1 base and V 1 base, and 2 bases lay outside the gene matches. Germline values: CDR1 SGHAT, CDR2 FQNNGV. Source: peripheral blood, taken 28 days after the second AZD1222 dose. The V and J genes are TRBV11-2 and TRBJ2-5; 8 nucleotides line up with TRBD2. This clonotype was sampled from an adult who received the AZD1222 COVID-19 vaccine. CDR3 residues: CASSLGTSGQETQYF. The CDR3 DNA follows: TGTGCCAGCAGCTTAGGAACTAGCGGCCAAGAGACCCAGTACTTC.